This TCR beta chain appears in the sequencing data of a study of blood T cell repertoires in COVID-19. About the research overall: Acute-phase and convalescent COVID-19 samples originated in the United States, Italy and Spain. T cells, B-cell-depleted T cells, or PBMCs supplied cDNA or gDNA.

Generated by immunoSEQ multiplex PCR, the TCRdb table keeps only in-frame clones and is missing some. The repertoire has more than 95,000 clones, 70% to 90% of them found once; the top ten carry about 3%. This CDR3 contains 15 residues. Germline values: CDR1 LNHDA, CDR2 SQIVND (reference sequence). Trimming cost V 4 bases and J 8 bases; bases outside gene matches: 11. The chain combines TRBV19 with TRBJ2-1; TRBD2 matches at 7 bases. What was sequenced was peripheral blood. The sequence was obtained from a human donor in a cohort sampled during active COVID-19. This CDR3 reads CASSTSRTSGHEQFF. The DNA of the CDR3 is TGTGCCAGTAGTACCTCCCGGACTAGTGGGCATGAGCAGTTCTTC.